The 23 T cell receptor beta chains in this list originate from one sample, sequenced in a study of cytomegalovirus exposure and HLA in healthy donors. With 60 Vbeta and 13 Jbeta primers, the PCR was carried out. TCRdb keeps only in-frame clones here, not all; method: immunoSEQ multiplex PCR. The sample contains some 140,000 clones, under 85% of which appear only once. Sequencing was done on a sample of PBMCs. The receptors here all came from a man aged 18 to 29 in good health and CMV-seronegative.

This rearrangement joins TRBV30 to TRBJ1-6, with TRBD1 matching 7 bases. This CDR3 comprises 17 residues. Per the germline V gene, CDR1 is GTSNPN and CDR2 is SVGIG (reference sequence). After removal of 1 base from V and 0 bases from J, the junction contained 6 bases not matched to a gene. DNA of the CDR3: TGTGCCTGGAGTGCGAATTACAGGGGCTCCTATAATTCACCCCTCCACTTT. It codes for CAWSANYRGSYNSPLHF.

The chain uses TRBV6-1 and TRBJ2-2; 7 bases are shared with TRBD1. The CDR3 length is 15 residues. Losses at the gene ends were 7 bases for V and 5 bases for J; bases not matched to a gene: 10. Germline V gene sequence: CDR1 MNHNS, CDR2 SASEGT. The CDR3: CASIPDRVGTGELFF. The CDR3 DNA is TGTGCCAGCATCCCAGACAGGGTAGGGACCGGGGAGCTGTTTTTT.

This clone was seen a handful of times. J is TRBJ1-2 and V is TRBV15; D is uncertain. Trimming took off 0 bases at V and 5 bases at J, with 10 bases between the two ends. Germline V CDR1 and CDR2: LNHNV, YYDKDF (reference sequence). This CDR3 is 14 amino acids long. The DNA of the CDR3 is TGTGCCACCAGCAGAGATAACAGTCGGTATGGCTACACCTTC. This encodes CATSRDNSRYGYTF.

This clone appeared once. The V call is TRBV30, the J call TRBJ1-2; D is possibly TRBD1 (5 bases). Per germline, CDR1 GTSNPN and CDR2 SVGIG (reference sequence). V was cut by 2 bases and J by 3 bases, with 16 bases left in between. The CDR3 covers 15 residues. As DNA, the CDR3 is TGTGCCTGGAGTAAAACGGCGGAGGGGTACTATGGCTACACCTTC. Translated: CAWSKTAEGYYGYTF.

The chain employs TRBV21-1 and TRBJ2-7; the DNA was not compared with TRBD1, the D call given in the table. TRBV21-1 is flagged as a pseudogene. The CDR3 length is 18 residues. The CDR3 sequence is CASSTKRPRGQGSYEQYF. CDR3 nucleotide sequence: TGTGCCAGCAGCACCAAAAGGCCCAGGGGACAGGGGAGCTACGAGCAGTACTTC.

Written as DNA, the CDR3 is TGTGCCAGCAGCCAGGGGAGGGGTTCTCGAGAGCAGTACTTC. Translating gives CASSQGRGSREQYF. The rearrangement uses TRBV13 and TRBJ2-7; possible D gene TRBD2, 7 bases. V lost 5 bases and J lost 7, with 18 bases in between. The CDR3 totals 14 residues. CDR1 PRHDT and CDR2 FYEKMQ come from the germline V gene (reference sequence).

This chain connects TRBV9 to TRBJ2-7; D is unresolved. V was trimmed by 3 bases and J by 5 bases, leaving 12 bases between them. The V gene's germline CDR1 is SGDLS and CDR2 YYNGEE. This CDR3 comprises 13 residues. The CDR3 DNA is TGTGCCAGCAGCGACGCCCGAGGAAACGAGCAGTACTTC. Translation gives CASSDARGNEQYF. The whole variable domain, filled in from reference TRBV9 and TRBJ2-7, reads DSGVTQTPKHLITATGQRVTLRCSPRSGDLSVYWYQQSLDQGLQFLIQYYNGEERAKGNILERFSAQQFPDLHSELNLSSLELGDSALYFCASSDARGNEQYFGPGTRLTVT.

The chain carries TRBV19 and TRBJ2-7; 11 positions match TRBD1. Per the germline V gene, CDR1 is LNHDA and CDR2 is SQIVND (reference sequence). With V trimmed by 3 bases and J by 2 bases, 3 bases remained unmatched. CDR3 length: 15 amino acids. The CDR3 reads CASSIGGQGAYEQYF. The CDR3 DNA sequence: TGTGCCAGTAGTATTGGGGGACAGGGGGCCTACGAGCAGTACTTC.

CDR3 loop: CASSPRRQGRDYNSPLHF. CDR3 nucleotide sequence: TGTGCCAGCAGCCCTCGACGACAGGGTAGGGACTATAATTCACCCCTCCACTTT. The chain links TRBV21-1 to TRBJ1-6; the table's D gene call, TRBD1, was not cross checked with the DNA. TRBV21-1 is a pseudogene segment. This CDR3 has 18 residues.

V usage is TRBV29-1 and J usage is TRBJ1-2; perhaps TRBD1 as D (6 bases). Germline CDR1 and CDR2: SQVTM and ANQGSEA. The CDR3 has 13 residues. V dropped 3 bases and J dropped 8 bases, with 16 bases sitting between them. The CDR3 sequence is CSVDSGGARGYTF. The CDR3, as DNA: TGCAGCGTTGACAGCGGGGGGGCGCGGGGCTACACCTTC.

CDR3 region: CASETTGHSTDTQYF. The DNA of the CDR3 is TGTGCCAGCGAGACGACAGGGCATAGCACAGATACGCAGTATTTT. The rearrangement joins TRBV25-1 to TRBJ2-3, with 7 bases aligning to TRBD1. Looked up from germline, CDR1 is MGHDK and CDR2 is SYGVNS. V was pared by 8 bases and J by 0 bases, with 8 bases of the junction left unmatched. The CDR3 extends over 15 amino acids.

The chain links TRBV14 to TRBJ2-3; 7 nucleotides line up with TRBD1. The CDR3 loop spans 14 amino acids. The V and J ends lost 0 bases and 8 bases, in that order; junction bases with no gene match: 5. Germline V gene lookup returns CDR1 SGHDN and CDR2 FVKESK. CDR3 residues: CASSQDLAGGTQYF. The CDR3 region has the DNA TGTGCCAGCAGCCAAGATCTGGCAGGGGGTACGCAGTATTTT.

The chain has TRBV9 and TRBJ2-3, with unresolved D. This CDR3 has 11 residues. V shed 4 bases and J shed 7 bases, with 7 bases lying between them. Per germline, CDR1 SGDLS and CDR2 YYNGEE. The CDR3 nucleotides are TGTGCCAGCAGCCAAGAGAATACGCAGTATTTT. Translating it yields CASSQENTQYF. Supplemented by reference TRBV9 and TRBJ2-3, the full variable domain reads DSGVTQTPKHLITATGQRVTLRCSPRSGDLSVYWYQQSLDQGLQFLIQYYNGEERAKGNILERFSAQQFPDLHSELNLSSLELGDSALYFCASSQENTQYFGPGTRLTVL.

J is TRBJ1-3 and V is TRBV21-1; the table's D call, TRBD1, was not checked against the DNA. TRBV21-1 is noted as a pseudogene. CDR3 size: 17 residues. The CDR3 loop reads CASSKVPLQGQGNTIYF. CDR3 DNA sequence: TGTGCCAGCAGCAAAGTGCCCCTCCAGGGGCAGGGAAACACCATATATTTT.

This rearrangement joins TRBV5-6 to TRBJ1-2; maybe TRBD1 (5 bases). The CDR3 has 16 residues. V was trimmed by 1 base and J by 5 bases, leaving 18 bases between them. The germline CDR1 and CDR2 sequences are SGHDT and YYEEEE. Here the CDR3 DNA reads TGTGCCAGCAGCTTGATCAGGGTCTTAAGTAGATATGGCTACACCTTC. Encoded protein: CASSLIRVLSRYGYTF.

The rearrangement uses TRBV2 and TRBJ2-3; 8 bases are a match to TRBD2. This CDR3 spans 15 amino acids. The V segment lost 5 bases and the J segment 3 bases; nucleotides outside the gene matches: 7. Germline CDR1 and CDR2: SNHLY and FYNNEI. The CDR3 DNA reads as TGTGCCAGCAGTTCCACGGGGGGGCCGACAGATACGCAGTATTTT. It is translated as CASSSTGGPTDTQYF.

The chain employs TRBV19 and TRBJ2-2; 8 nucleotides align to TRBD1. CDR1 and CDR2 (germline): LNHDA, SQIVND (reference sequence). This CDR3 region has 17 residues. The junction had 7 bases not matched to a gene; V was cut back by 2 bases and J by 2 bases. The DNA for the CDR3 is TGTGCCAGTAGTATAACAGGGGGAAACTTTAACACCGGGGAGCTGTTTTTT. As protein: CASSITGGNFNTGELFF.

The chain is built from TRBV29-1 and TRBJ1-1; D not resolved. CDR3 length: 14 amino acids. The ends were cut back, 2 bases at V and 5 bases at J, with 15 bases in the middle. Germline assignment: CDR1 SQVTM and CDR2 ANQGSEA. The CDR3 loop reads CSVELSGIETEAFF. As DNA, the CDR3 is TGCAGCGTTGAACTGTCCGGTATCGAGACTGAAGCTTTCTTT.

The chain links TRBV6-1 to TRBJ1-4; the D is unclear. The CDR3 is made up of 15 amino acids. With 6 bases removed from V and 0 bases from J, the gap between germline ends came to 11 bases. Germline values: CDR1 MNHNS, CDR2 SASEGT. The CDR3, as DNA: TGTGCCAGCAGCGCCACCCCGGCAACTAATGAAAAACTGTTTTTT. Residues: CASSATPATNEKLFF.

This clone has only a few counts. This chain connects TRBV27 to TRBJ1-6, with 8 nucleotides matching TRBD1. V dropped 3 bases and J dropped 7; count of bases not matched to a gene: 5. The CDR3 has 15 amino acids. The V gene's germline CDR1 is MNHEY and CDR2 SMNVEV (reference sequence). The CDR3 DNA follows: TGTGCCAGCAGTTTCGACAGGGGACCAAATTCACCCCTCCACTTT. Its protein is CASSFDRGPNSPLHF.

The rearrangement joins TRBV14 to TRBJ2-3, with a tentative D call TRBD1 (6 bases). The CDR3 extends over 15 amino acids. Germline CDR1 and CDR2: SGHDN and FVKESK. Trimming pared 6 bases from V and 4 bases from J, leaving 17 bases between. The CDR3 is CASRPYPGHSDTQYF. CDR3 DNA: TGTGCCAGCAGACCATATCCGGGACATTCAGATACGCAGTATTTT.

The chain joins TRBV7-9 to TRBJ1-4; 8 bases are a match to TRBD1. Trimming at V came to 4 bases and at J to 1 base, leaving 11 bases not matched to a gene. The CDR3 length is 18 residues. The germline V gene encodes CDR1 SEHNR and CDR2 FQNEAQ (reference sequence). In DNA form, the CDR3 reads TGTGCCAGCAGCTCCCCCTCGGGACAGGCCCGAACTAATGAAAAACTGTTTTTT. Protein product: CASSSPSGQARTNEKLFF.

The chain uses TRBV7-2 and TRBJ2-7; tentative D call: TRBD1 (6 bases). V was shortened by 5 bases and J by 4 bases, with 24 bases between the two germline ends. The CDR3 is made up of 17 amino acids. Germline CDR1 and CDR2: SGHTA and FQGNSA. DNA of the CDR3: TGTGCCAGCAGCCCACCCGGGGCCAGGGGAAGGAGGTACGAGCAGTACTTC. It encodes CASSPPGARGRRYEQYF.